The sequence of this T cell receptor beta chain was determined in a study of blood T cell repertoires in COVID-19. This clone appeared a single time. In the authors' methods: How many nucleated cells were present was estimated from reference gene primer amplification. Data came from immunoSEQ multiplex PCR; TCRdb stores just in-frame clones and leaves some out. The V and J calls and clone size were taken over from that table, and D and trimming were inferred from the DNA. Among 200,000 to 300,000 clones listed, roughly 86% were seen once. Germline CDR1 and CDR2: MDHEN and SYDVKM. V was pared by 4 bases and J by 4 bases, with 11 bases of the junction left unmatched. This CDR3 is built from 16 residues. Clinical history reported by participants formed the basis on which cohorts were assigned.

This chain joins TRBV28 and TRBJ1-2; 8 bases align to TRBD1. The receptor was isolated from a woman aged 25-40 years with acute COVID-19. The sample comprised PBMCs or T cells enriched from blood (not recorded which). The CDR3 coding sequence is TGTGCCAGCAGTTGGGGACAGGCAACTAATCCCTATGGCTACACCTTC. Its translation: CASSWGQATNPYGYTF.